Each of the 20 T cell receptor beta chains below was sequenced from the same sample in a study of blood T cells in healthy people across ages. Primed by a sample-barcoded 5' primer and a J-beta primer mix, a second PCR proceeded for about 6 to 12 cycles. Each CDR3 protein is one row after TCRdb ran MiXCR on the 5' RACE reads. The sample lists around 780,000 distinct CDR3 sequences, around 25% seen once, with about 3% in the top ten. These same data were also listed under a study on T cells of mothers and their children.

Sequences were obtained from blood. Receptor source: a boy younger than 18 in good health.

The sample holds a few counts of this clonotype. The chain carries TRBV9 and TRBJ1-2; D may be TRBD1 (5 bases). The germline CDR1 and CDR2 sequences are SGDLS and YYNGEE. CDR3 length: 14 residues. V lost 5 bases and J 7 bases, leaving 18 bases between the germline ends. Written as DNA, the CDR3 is TGTGCCAGCAGTATCTCCGGGACGCCCCGTGGCTACACCTTC. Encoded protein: CASSISGTPRGYTF.

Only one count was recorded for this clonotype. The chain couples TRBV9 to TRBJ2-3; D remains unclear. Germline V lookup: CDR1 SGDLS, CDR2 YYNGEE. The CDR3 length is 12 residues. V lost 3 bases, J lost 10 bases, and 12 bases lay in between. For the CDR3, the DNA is TGTGCCAGCAGCGCCCCCCCGGGCGCGCAGTATTTT. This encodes CASSAPPGAQYF.

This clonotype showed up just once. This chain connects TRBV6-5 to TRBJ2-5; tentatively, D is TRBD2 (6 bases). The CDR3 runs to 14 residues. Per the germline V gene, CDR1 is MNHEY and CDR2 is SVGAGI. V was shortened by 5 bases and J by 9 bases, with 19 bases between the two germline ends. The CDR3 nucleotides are TGTGCCAGCAGTCCTTCATCCCCGGGGGAGGCCCAGTACTTC. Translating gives CASSPSSPGEAQYF.

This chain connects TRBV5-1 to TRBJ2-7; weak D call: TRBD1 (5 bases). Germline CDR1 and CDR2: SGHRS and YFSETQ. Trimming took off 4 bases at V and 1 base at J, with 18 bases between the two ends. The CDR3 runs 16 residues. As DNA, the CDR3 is TGCGCCAGCAGCGCCGGACATGGGCCCTTATCCTACGAGCAGTACTTC. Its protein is CASSAGHGPLSYEQYF.

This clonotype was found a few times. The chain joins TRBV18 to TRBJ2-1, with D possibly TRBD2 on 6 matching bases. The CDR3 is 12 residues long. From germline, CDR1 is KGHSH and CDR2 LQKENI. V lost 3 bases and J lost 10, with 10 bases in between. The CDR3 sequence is CASSPIGLEQFF. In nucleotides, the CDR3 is TGTGCCAGCTCACCTATAGGACTAGAGCAGTTCTTC.

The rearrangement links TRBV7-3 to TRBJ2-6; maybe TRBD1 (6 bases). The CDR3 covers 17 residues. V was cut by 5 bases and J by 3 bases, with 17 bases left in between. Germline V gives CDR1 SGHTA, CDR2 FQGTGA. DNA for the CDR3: TGTGCCAGCAGCCCGGCTGGACAGAGTAATGGGGCCAACGTCCTGACTTTC. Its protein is CASSPAGQSNGANVLTF.

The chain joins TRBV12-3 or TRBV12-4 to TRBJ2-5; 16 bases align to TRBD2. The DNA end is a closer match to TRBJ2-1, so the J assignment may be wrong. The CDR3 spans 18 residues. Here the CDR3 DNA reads TGTGCCAGCAGCCCCTCCGGGACTAGCGGGGGGGCAGGGGATGAGCAGTTCTTC. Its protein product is CASSPSGTSGGAGDEQFF.

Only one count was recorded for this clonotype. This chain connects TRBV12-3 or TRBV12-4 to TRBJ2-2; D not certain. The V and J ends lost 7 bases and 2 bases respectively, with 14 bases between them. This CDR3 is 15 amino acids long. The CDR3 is CASTRAPGNTGELFF. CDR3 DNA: TGTGCCAGCACTCGAGCACCGGGCAACACCGGGGAGCTGTTTTTT.

CDR3 bases: TGCGCCAGCAGCTTGGACAGCGGGAGGGGAACAGATACGCAGTATTTT. Translation gives CASSLDSGRGTDTQYF. This chain joins TRBV5-1 and TRBJ2-3; 10 bases match TRBD2. In germline, CDR1 is SGHRS, CDR2 YFSETQ. Unmatched junction bases numbered 4, after V lost 0 bases and J lost 3 bases. CDR3 length equals 16 residues. Using reference TRBV5-1 and TRBJ2-3 for the parts outside the CDR3, the full variable domain is KAGVTQTPRYLIKTRGQQVTLSCSPISGHRSVSWYQQTPGQGLQFLFEYFSETQRNKGNFPGRFSGRQFSNSRSEMNVSTLELGDSALYLCASSLDSGRGTDTQYFGPGTRLTVL.

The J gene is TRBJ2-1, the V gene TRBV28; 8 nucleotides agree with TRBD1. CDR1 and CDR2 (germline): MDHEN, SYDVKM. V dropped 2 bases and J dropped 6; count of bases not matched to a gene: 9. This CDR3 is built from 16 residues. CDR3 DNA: TGTGCCAGCAGTTTACGGTTCGGGACAGGCAGCAATGAGCAGTTCTTC. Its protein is CASSLRFGTGSNEQFF.

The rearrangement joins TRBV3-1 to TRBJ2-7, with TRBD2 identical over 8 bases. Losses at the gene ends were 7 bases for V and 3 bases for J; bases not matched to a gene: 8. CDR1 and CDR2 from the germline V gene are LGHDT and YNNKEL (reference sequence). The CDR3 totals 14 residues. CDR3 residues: CASNRPGLDYEQYF. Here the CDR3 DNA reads TGTGCCAGCAACCGGCCGGGACTAGACTACGAGCAGTACTTC.

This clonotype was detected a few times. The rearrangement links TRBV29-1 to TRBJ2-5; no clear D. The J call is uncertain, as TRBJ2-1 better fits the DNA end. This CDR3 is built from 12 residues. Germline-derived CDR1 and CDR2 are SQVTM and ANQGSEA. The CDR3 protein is CSVDVWGNEQFF. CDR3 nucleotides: TGCAGCGTTGATGTTTGGGGAAATGAGCAGTTCTTC.

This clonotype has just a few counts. The CDR3 DNA follows: TGTGCCAGCAGCTTGGGGGGACAGGGTCCGTTCTTC. Amino acids: CASSLGGQGPFF. The rearrangement uses TRBV11-2 and TRBJ2-1; 9 nucleotides line up with TRBD1. The length of the CDR3 is 12 residues. The germline V gene encodes CDR1 SGHAT and CDR2 FQNNGV. V trimming: 3 bases; J trimming: 15 bases; junction bases outside the gene matches: 6.

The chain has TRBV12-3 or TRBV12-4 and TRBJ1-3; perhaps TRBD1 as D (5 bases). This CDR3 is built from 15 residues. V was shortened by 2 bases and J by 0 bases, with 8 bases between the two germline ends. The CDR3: CASSLQGLSGNTIYF. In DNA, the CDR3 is TGTGCCAGCAGTTTACAGGGACTCTCTGGAAACACCATATATTTT.

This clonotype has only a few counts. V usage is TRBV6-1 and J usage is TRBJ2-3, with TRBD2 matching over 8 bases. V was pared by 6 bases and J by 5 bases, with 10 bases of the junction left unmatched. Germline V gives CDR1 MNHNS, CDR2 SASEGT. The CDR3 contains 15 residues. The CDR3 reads CASSRRVAGKDTQYF. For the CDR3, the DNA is TGTGCCAGCAGCCGCCGGGTAGCGGGAAAAGATACGCAGTATTTT.

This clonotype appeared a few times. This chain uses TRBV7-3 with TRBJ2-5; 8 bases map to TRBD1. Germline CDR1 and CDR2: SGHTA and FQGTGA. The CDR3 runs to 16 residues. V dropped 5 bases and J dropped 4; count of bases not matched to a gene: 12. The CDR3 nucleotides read TGTGCCAGCAGCCATGGACAGGGTTCGTCGGGAGAGACCCAGTACTTC. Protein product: CASSHGQGSSGETQYF.

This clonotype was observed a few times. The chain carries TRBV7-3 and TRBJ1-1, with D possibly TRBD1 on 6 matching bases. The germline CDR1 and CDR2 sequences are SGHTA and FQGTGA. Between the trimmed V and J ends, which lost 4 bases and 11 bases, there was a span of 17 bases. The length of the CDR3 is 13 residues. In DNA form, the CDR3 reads TGTGCCAGCAGCTCGGGAGGCCAGGGGAGGGCTTTCTTT. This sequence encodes CASSSGGQGRAFF. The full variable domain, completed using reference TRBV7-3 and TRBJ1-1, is GAGVSQTPSNKVTEKGKYVELRCDPISGHTALYWYRQSLGQGPEFLIYFQGTGAADDSGLPNDRFFAVRPEGSVSTLKIQRTERGDSAVYLCASSSGGQGRAFFGQGTRLTVV.

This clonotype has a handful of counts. For the CDR3, the DNA is TGTGCCAGCAGCCCCGGACAGGACCGCGACTACGAGCAGTACTTC. This gives the protein CASSPGQDRDYEQYF. The gene calls are TRBV9 and TRBJ2-7; 7 nucleotides agree with TRBD1. Germline-derived CDR1 and CDR2 are SGDLS and YYNGEE. V gave up 4 bases and J gave up 3 bases; unmatched junction bases: 10. The CDR3 covers 15 residues.

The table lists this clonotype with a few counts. The CDR3 DNA follows: TGCGCCAGCAGCTTCACGGCGTCAGGCTACAATGAGCAGTTCTTC. This sequence encodes CASSFTASGYNEQFF. This chain connects TRBV5-1 to TRBJ2-1; unclear D gene. The germline V gene encodes CDR1 SGHRS and CDR2 YFSETQ. CDR3 length: 15 residues. Trimming left V 2 bases short and J 3 bases short, with 12 bases between.

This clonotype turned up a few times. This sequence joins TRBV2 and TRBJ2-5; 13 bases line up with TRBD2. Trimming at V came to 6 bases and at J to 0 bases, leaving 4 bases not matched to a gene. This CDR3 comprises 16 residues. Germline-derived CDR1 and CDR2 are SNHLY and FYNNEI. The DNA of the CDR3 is TGTGCCAGCAGCAGGACTAGCGGGGGACACCAAGAGACCCAGTACTTC. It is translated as CASSRTSGGHQETQYF.